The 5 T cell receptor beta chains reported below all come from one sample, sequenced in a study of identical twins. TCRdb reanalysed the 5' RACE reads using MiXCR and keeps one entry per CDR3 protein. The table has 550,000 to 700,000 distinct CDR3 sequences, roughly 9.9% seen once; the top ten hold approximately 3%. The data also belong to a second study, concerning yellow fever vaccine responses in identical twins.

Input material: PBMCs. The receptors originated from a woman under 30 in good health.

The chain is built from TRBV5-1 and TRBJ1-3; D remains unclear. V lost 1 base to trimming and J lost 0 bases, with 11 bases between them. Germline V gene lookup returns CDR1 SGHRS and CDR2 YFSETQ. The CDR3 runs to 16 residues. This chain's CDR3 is CASSLMVQSSGNTIYF. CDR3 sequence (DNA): TGCGCCAGCAGCTTGATGGTTCAGAGCTCTGGAAACACCATATATTTT.

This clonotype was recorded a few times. The chain's CDR3 is CASTLGRSTDTQYF. CDR3 coding DNA: TGTGCCAGCACCCTCGGACGGAGCACAGATACGCAGTATTTT. The J gene is TRBJ2-3, the V gene TRBV12-3 or TRBV12-4, with D unclear. The V and J ends lost 7 bases and 0 bases respectively, with 11 bases between them. This CDR3 comprises 14 residues.

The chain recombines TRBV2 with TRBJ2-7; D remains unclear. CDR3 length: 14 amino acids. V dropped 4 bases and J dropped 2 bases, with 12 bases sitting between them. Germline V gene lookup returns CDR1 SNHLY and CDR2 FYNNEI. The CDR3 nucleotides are TGTGCCAGCAGTGGGGGAAGGGCGGCCTACGAGCAGTACTTC. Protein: CASSGGRAAYEQYF.

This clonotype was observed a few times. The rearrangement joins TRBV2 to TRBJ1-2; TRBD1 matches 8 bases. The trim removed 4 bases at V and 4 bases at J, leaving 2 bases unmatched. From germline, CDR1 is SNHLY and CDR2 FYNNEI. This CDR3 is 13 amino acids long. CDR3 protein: CASSGTGIYGYTF. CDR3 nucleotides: TGTGCCAGCAGTGGGACAGGGATCTATGGCTACACCTTC.

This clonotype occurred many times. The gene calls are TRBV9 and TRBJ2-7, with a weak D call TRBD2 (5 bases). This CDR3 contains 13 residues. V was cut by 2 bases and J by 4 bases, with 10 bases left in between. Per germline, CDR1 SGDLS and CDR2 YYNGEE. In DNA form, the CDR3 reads TGTGCCAGCAGCGTTGGACTCGGGTACGAGCAGTACTTC. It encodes CASSVGLGYEQYF.